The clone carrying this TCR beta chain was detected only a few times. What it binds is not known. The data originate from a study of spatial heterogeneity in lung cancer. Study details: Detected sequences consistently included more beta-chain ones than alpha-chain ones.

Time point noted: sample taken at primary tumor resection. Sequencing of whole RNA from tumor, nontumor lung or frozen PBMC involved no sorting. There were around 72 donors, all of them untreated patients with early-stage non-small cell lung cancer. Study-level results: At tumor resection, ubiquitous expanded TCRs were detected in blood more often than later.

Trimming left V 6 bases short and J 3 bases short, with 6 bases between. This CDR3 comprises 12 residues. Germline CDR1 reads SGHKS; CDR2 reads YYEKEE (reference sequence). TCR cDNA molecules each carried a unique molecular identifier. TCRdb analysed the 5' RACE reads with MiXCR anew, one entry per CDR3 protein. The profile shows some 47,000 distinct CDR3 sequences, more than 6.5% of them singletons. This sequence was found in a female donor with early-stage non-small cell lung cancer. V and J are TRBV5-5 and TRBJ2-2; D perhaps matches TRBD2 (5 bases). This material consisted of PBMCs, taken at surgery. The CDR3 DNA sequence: TGTGCCAGCAAGAGGGACACCGGGGAGCTGTTTTTT. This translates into CASKRDTGELFF.